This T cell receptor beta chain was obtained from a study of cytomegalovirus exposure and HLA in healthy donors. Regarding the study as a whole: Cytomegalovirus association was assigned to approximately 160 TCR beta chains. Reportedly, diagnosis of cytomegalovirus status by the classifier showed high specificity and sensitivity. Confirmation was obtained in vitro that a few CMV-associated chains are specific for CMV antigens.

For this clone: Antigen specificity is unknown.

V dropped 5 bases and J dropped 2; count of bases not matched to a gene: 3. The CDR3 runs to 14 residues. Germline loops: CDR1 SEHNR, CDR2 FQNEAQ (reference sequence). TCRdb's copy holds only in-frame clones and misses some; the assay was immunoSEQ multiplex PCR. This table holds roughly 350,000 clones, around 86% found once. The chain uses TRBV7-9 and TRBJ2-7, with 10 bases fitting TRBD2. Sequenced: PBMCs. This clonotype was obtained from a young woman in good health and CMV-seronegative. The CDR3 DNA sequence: TGTGCCAGCAGCCGTAGCGGGAGGACCTACGAGCAGTACTTC. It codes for CASSRSGRTYEQYF.